This T cell receptor (beta chain) was captured by sequencing in a study of beta chain features in type 1 diabetes. V shed 4 bases, J shed 2 bases, and the junction held 6 bases outside the gene matches. Germline V CDR1 and CDR2: SNHLY, FYNNEI. This CDR3 contains 15 residues. cDNA synthesis used the whole RNA isolate, giving expressed TCRB sequences. Repertoires were generated with immunoSEQ multiplex PCR, while TCRdb's copy carries only in-frame clones and drops some. The sample carries 400,000 to 550,000 clones, about an eighth recorded once. The chain is built from TRBV2 and TRBJ2-3, with 7 bases aligning to TRBD2. The TCR was taken from a woman under 30 in good health. Sequences were obtained from naive CD4+ T cells from blood. The CDR3 reads CASSGSSGITDTQYF. CDR3 sequence (DNA): TGTGCCAGCAGTGGGTCTAGCGGAATCACAGATACGCAGTATTTT.